This TCR beta chain appears in the sequencing data of a study of STAT5B mutations in CD4+ large granular lymphocyte leukemia. Study in general: The CDR3 'QG' motif was associated with a particular HLA allele among healthy donors.

General study findings and limits: CD4-sorted patient repertoires seemed more clonal than healthy CD4+ repertoires. Compared with healthy controls (2/35), patient top clones favored TRBV06 (8/27).

CDR3 size: 14 residues. CDR1 SGHRS and CDR2 YFSETQ come from the germline V gene. V was clipped by 5 bases and J by 6 bases; unmatched bases: 7. With regard to this clone: Its antigen is currently unknown.

Source study methods: A productive frequency of 2.59 x 10-5 was the lowest detectable. Some clones are missing from TCRdb's copy, which holds only in-frame ones; the method was immunoSEQ multiplex PCR. The V and J calls and clone size are taken from that table; D and trimming were inferred from the DNA. The table shows around 34,000 clones, with roughly 80% occurring only once. The rearrangement links TRBV5-1 to TRBJ2-7; TRBD1 matches at 11 bases. This TCR was sampled from a human donor in good health. Sequences were obtained from CD4+ T cells from blood buffy coats. The CDR3 coding sequence is TGCGCCAGCAGTCCGGGACAGGGGGTCAGCGAGCAGTACTTC. Translation: CASSPGQGVSEQYF.